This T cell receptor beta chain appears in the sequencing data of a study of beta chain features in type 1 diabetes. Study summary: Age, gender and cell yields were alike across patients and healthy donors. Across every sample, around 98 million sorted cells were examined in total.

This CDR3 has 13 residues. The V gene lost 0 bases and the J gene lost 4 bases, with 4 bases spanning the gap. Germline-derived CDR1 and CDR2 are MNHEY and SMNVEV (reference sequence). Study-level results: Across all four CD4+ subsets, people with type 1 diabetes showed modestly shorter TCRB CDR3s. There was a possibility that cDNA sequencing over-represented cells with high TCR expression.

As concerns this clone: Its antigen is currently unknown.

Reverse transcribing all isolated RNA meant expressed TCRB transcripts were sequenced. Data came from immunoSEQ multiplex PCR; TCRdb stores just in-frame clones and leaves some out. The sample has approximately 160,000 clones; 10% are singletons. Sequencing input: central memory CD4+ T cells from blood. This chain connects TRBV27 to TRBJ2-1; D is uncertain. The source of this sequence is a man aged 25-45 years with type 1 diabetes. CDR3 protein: CASSLSRYNEQFF. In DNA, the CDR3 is TGTGCCAGCAGTTTATCACGGTACAATGAGCAGTTCTTC.